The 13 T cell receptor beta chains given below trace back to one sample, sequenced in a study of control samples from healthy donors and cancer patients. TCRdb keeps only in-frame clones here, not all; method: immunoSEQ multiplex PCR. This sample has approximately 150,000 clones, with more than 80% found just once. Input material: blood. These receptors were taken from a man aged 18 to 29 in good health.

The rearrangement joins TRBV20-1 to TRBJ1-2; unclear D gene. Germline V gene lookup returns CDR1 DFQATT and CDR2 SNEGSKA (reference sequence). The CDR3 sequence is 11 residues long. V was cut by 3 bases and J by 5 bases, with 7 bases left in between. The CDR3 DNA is TGCAGTGCTAGCCCCGGGTATGGCTACACCTTC. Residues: CSASPGYGYTF.

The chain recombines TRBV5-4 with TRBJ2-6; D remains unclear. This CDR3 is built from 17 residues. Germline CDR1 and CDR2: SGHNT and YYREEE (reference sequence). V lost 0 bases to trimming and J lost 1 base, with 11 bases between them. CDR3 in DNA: TGTGCCAGCAGCTTGGCTCGGGTAGAATCTGGGGCCAACGTCCTGACTTTC. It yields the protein CASSLARVESGANVLTF.

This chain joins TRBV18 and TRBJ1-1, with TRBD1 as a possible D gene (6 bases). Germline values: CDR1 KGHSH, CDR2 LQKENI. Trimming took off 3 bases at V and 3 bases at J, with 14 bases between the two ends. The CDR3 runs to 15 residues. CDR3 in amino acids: CASSPLQGFDTEAFF. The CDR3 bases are TGTGCCAGCTCACCCCTCCAGGGGTTCGACACTGAAGCTTTCTTT.

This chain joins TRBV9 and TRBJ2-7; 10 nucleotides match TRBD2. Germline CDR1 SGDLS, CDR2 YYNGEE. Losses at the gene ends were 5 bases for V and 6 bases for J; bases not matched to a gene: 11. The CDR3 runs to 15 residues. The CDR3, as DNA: TGTGCCAGCAGTGGCCTAGCGGGGGACGGCGGCGAGCAGTACTTC. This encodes CASSGLAGDGGEQYF.

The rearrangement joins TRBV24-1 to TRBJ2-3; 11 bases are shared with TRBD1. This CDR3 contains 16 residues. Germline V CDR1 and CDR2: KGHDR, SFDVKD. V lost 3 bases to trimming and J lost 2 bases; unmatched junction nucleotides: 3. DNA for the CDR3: TGTGCCACCAGTGATGGGACAGGGGGTACCACAGATACGCAGTATTTT. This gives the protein CATSDGTGGTTDTQYF.

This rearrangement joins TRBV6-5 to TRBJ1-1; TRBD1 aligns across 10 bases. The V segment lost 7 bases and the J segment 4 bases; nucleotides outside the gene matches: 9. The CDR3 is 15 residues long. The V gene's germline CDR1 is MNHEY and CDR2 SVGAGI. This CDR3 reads CASNRDRGSGTEAFF. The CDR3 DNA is TGTGCCAGCAACCGGGACAGGGGCTCGGGCACTGAAGCTTTCTTT.

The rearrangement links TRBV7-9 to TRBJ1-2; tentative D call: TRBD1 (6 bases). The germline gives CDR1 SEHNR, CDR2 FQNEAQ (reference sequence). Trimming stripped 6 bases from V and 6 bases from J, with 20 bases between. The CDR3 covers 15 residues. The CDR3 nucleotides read TGTGCCAGCAGTCACGAGTACGGGGGGCGGAATGGCTACACCTTC. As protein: CASSHEYGGRNGYTF. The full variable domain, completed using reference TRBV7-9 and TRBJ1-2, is DTGVSQNPRHKITKRGQNVTFRCDPISEHNRLYWYRQTLGQGPEFLTYFQNEAQLEKSRLLSDRFSAERPKGSFSTLEIQRTEQGDSAMYLCASSHEYGGRNGYTFGSGTRLTVV.

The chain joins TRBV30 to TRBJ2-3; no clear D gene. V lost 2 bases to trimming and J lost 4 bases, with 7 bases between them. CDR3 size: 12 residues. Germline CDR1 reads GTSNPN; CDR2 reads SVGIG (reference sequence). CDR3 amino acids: CAWSPVADTQYF. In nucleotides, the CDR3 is TGTGCCTGGAGTCCGGTCGCAGATACGCAGTATTTT.

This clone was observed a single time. The CDR3 nucleotides are TGTGCCAGCAGCTCGAAGGGACAGGGAGGCTACGAGCAGTACTTC. This sequence encodes CASSSKGQGGYEQYF. The chain couples TRBV5-4 to TRBJ2-7, with 9 bases lining up with TRBD1. Germline lookup yields CDR1 SGHNT and CDR2 YYREEE (reference sequence). CDR3 length: 15 amino acids. Trimming took 3 bases from V and 3 from J; bases not matched to a gene: 7.

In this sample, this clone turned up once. This chain's CDR3 is CASSPLERGTYNEQFF. The CDR3 DNA sequence: TGCGCCAGCAGTCCCCTGGAGCGGGGGACCTACAATGAGCAGTTCTTC. The V and J genes are TRBV10-1 and TRBJ2-1; TRBD2 agrees at 8 bases. V lost 5 bases and J lost 2; bases outside the gene matches: 8. Germline CDR1 is WNHNN and CDR2 is SYGVQD (reference sequence). This CDR3 is 16 amino acids long.

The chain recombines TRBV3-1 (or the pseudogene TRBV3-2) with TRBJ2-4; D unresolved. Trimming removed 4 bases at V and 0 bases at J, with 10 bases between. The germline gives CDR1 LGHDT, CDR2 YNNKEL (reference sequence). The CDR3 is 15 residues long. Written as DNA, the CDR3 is TGTGCCAGCAGCCGGGGTTTCGTAGCCAAAAACATTCAGTACTTC. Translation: CASSRGFVAKNIQYF.

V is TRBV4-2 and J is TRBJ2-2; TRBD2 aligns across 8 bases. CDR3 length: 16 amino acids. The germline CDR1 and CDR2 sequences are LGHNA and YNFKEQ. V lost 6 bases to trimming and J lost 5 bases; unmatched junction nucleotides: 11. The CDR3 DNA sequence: TGTGCCAGCAGTCTAGACCGGGGGGGCGATACCGGGGAGCTGTTTTTT. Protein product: CASSLDRGGDTGELFF.

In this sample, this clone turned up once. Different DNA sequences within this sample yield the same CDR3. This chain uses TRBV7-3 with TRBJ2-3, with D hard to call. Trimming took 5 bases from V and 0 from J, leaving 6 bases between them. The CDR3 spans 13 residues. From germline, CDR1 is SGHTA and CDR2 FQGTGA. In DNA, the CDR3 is TGTGCCAGCAGCACCGGAAGCACAGATACGCAGTATTTT. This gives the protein CASSTGSTDTQYF.